This is a list of T cell receptor beta chains from one sample in a study of T cells in localized non-small cell lung cancer. Some clones are missing from TCRdb's copy, which holds only in-frame ones; the method was immunoSEQ multiplex PCR. The table includes thousands of clones, around a third detected once. The sequencing here drew on normal lung tissue next to the tumor, taken before any cancer treatment. These receptor sequences come from a man aged 40-75 years with stage I lung adenocarcinoma. CDR3s include the opening cysteine and the closing phenylalanine or tryptophan. D genes are given only for firm matches. Not all rows give a size; the values are once, few, many and, for expanded clones, a class.

DNA | CDR3 | V | D | size | J
TGTGCCAGCAGAAGACAGATGAACACTGAAGCTTTCTTT | CASRRQMNTEAFF | TRBV6-8 | NA | few | TRBJ1-1
TGCGCCAGCAGCCAAGAGGGACAGGGGGTGCTGGGGACCCAGTACTTC | CASSQEGQGVLGTQYF | TRBV4-1 | TRBD1 | NA | TRBJ2-5
TGTGCCAGCAGTGAATATGGGACAGCACAAGAGACCCAGTACTTC | CASSEYGTAQETQYF | TRBV25-1 | TRBD1 | NA | TRBJ2-5
TGCGCCAGCACTGGGACACACAATCAGCCCCAGCATTTT | CASTGTHNQPQHF | TRBV10-2 | NA | NA | TRBJ1-5
TGTGCCAGCTCAAGACTAGCGGGAGGTTTCCAAGAGACCCAGTACTTC | CASSRLAGGFQETQYF | TRBV18 | TRBD2 | NA | TRBJ2-5
TGCGCCAGCCGGTCTGGACGGAACTACGAGCAGTACTTC | CASRSGRNYEQYF | TRBV10-2 | NA | NA | TRBJ2-7
TGTGCCAGCAGCATACAGGGTCCATCCTACGAGCAGTACTTC | CASSIQGPSYEQYF | TRBV11-3 | NA | few | TRBJ2-7
TGTGCAACTAGCGGGAGGGCCGGAAGGAACAATGAGCAGTTCTTC | CATSGRAGRNNEQFF | TRBV19 | TRBD2 | few | TRBJ2-1
TGTGCTAGTGGCCTTCAGCCCGAGCAGTACTTC | CASGLQPEQYF | TRBV12-5 | NA | NA | TRBJ2-7
TGTGCCAGCAGACCCAGGGGCAGCTCCTATAATTCACCCCTCCACTTT | CASRPRGSSYNSPLHF | TRBV6-8 | NA | NA | TRBJ1-6
TGTGCCAGCAGCTTAAAGTACGGCCTCTCTGGAAACACCATATATTTT | CASSLKYGLSGNTIYF | TRBV11-3 | NA | NA | TRBJ1-3
TGTGCCAGCAGTGCACGACCAGTTGTCGGGGGATTAGAGGGGGAGCTGTTTTTT | CASSARPVVGGLEGELFF | TRBV6-7 | NA | NA | TRBJ2-2
TGTGCCAGCAGCTTAGCAGGGTCTAACTCTGGAAACACCATATATTTT | CASSLAGSNSGNTIYF | TRBV7-7 | NA | few | TRBJ1-3
TGTGCCAGCACCGGGGACGCCCAAGAGACCCAGTACTTC | CASTGDAQETQYF | TRBV2 | NA | NA | TRBJ2-5
TGTGCCAGCTCACCATCGAACGGGAGAACAAAGACCCAGTACTTC | CASSPSNGRTKTQYF | TRBV18 | NA | NA | TRBJ2-5
TGTGCCAGCAGCTTTTGGGCAGGGGGGAACACCGGGGAGCTGTTTTTT | CASSFWAGGNTGELFF | TRBV11-3 | TRBD1 | medium-sized | TRBJ2-2
TGTGCCAGCAGCTTACCGGCGGGGGCTCTCACAGATACGCAGTATTTT | CASSLPAGALTDTQYF | TRBV11-3 | NA | few | TRBJ2-3
TGTGCCAGTAGTATACGGACCTACAATGAGCAGTTCTTC | CASSIRTYNEQFF | TRBV19 | NA | NA | TRBJ2-1
TGTGCCAGCAGCCCGTTGACAGGGGCTATCCAAGCTTTCTTT | CASSPLTGAIQAFF | TRBV11-3 | TRBD1 | few | TRBJ1-1
TGTGCCAGCTCACCGAACACAGGGACGGCTAACTATGGCTACACCTTC | CASSPNTGTANYGYTF | TRBV18 | NA | NA | TRBJ1-2
TGTGCCAGCAGCCCTAGGGGCGATTCCAATGAGCAGTTCTTC | CASSPRGDSNEQFF | TRBV11-3 | NA | NA | TRBJ2-1
TGTGCCACCAGCGGCGACAGAGAGGACACTGAAGCTTTCTTT | CATSGDREDTEAFF | TRBV15 | NA | NA | TRBJ1-1
TGTGCCAGTAAAGGACAGGGATACACGAACGAGCAGTACTTC | CASKGQGYTNEQYF | TRBV19 | TRBD1 | NA | TRBJ2-7
TGTGCCAGCACGAAAACTACCAGTTACAGGGGCCTCCGCTACAATGAGCAGTTCTTC | CASTKTTSYRGLRYNEQFF | TRBV28 | TRBD1 | few | TRBJ2-1
TGTGCCAGCAGCCCCCCTAGGAGACAGGGGGCCTACCTCTACGAGCAGTACTTC | CASSPPRRQGAYLYEQYF | TRBV7-5 | NA | NA | TRBJ2-7
TGTGCAAGTCGCTTACATTTGGGATGGAGCTTTGCCTACAATGAGCAGTTCTTC | CASRLHLGWSFAYNEQFF | TRBV12-2 | NA | few | TRBJ2-1
TGTGCCAGCAGACCCGGGCCTTACACTGAAGCTTTCTTT | CASRPGPYTEAFF | TRBV6-8 | NA | medium-sized | TRBJ1-1